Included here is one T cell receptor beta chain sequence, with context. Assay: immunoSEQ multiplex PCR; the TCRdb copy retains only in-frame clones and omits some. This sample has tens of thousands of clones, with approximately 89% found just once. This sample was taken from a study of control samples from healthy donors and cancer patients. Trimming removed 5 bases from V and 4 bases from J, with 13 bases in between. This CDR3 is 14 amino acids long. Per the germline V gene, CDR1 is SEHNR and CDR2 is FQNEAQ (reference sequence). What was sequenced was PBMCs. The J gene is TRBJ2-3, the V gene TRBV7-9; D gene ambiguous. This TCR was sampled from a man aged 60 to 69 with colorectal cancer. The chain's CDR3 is CASSPDRVPDTQYF. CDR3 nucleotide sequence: TGTGCCAGCAGCCCTGATCGGGTACCAGATACGCAGTATTTT.